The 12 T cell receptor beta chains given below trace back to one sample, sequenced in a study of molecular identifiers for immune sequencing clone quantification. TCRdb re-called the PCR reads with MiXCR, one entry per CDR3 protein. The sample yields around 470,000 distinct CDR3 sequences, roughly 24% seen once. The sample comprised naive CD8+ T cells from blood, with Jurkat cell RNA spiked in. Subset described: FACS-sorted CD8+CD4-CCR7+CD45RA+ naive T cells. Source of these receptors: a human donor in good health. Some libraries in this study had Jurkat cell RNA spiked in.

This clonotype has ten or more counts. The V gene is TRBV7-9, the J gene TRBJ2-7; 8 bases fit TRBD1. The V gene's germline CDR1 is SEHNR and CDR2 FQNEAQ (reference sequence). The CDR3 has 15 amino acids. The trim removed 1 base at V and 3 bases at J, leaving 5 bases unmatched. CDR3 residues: CASSLVPGGFYEQYF. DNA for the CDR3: TGTGCCAGCAGCTTAGTTCCAGGGGGCTTCTACGAGCAGTACTTC. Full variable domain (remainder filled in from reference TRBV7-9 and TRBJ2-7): DTGVSQNPRHKITKRGQNVTFRCDPISEHNRLYWYRQTLGQGPEFLTYFQNEAQLEKSRLLSDRFSAERPKGSFSTLEIQRTEQGDSAMYLCASSLVPGGFYEQYFGPGTRLTVT.

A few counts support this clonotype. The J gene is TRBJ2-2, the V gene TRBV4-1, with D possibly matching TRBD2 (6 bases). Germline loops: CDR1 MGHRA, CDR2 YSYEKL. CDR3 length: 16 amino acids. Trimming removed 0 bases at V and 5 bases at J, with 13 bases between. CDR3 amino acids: CASSQDMNAGTGELFF. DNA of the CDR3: TGCGCCAGCAGCCAAGATATGAACGCGGGGACCGGGGAGCTGTTTTTT.

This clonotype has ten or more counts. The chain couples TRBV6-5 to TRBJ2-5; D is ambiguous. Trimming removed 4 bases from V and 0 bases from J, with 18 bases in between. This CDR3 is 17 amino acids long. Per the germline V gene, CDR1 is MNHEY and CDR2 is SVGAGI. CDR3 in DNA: TGTGCCAGCAGTTTCGGACGCCGCTTAGTGTACCAAGAGACCCAGTACTTC. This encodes CASSFGRRLVYQETQYF.

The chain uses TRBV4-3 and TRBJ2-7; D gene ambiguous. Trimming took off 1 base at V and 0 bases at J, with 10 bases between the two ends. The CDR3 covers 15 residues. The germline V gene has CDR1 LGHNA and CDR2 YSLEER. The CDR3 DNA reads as TGCGCCAGCAGCCAAGTTCCAGGCAGCTCCTACGAGCAGTACTTC. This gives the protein CASSQVPGSSYEQYF.

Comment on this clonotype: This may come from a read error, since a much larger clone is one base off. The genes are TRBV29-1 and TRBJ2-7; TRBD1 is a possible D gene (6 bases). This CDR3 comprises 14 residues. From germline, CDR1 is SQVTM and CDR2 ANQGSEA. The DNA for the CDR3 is TGCAGCGTTGAGGTACAGGGATATACCTACGTGCAGTACTTC. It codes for CSVEVQGYTYVQYF.

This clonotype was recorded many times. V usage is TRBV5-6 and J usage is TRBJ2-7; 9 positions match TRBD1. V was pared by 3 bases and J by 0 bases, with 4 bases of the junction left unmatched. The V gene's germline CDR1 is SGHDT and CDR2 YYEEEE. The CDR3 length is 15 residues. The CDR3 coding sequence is TGTGCCAGCAGCTCGGACAGGGGAAACTCCTACGAGCAGTACTTC. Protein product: CASSSDRGNSYEQYF. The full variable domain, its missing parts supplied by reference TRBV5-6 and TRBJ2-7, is DAGVTQSPTHLIKTRGQQVTLRCSPKSGHDTVSWYQQALGQGPQFIFQYYEEEERQRGNFPDRFSGHQFPNYSSELNVNALLLGDSALYLCASSSDRGNSYEQYFGPGTRLTVT.

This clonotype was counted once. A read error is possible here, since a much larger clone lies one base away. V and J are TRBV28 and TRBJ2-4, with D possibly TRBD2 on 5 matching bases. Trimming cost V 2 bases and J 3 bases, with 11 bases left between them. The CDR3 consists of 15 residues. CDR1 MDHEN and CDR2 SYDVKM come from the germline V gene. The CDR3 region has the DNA TGTGCCAGCAGTTTAAGAGGACTGGGCAAAAACATTCAGTACTTC. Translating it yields CASSLRGLGKNIQYF.

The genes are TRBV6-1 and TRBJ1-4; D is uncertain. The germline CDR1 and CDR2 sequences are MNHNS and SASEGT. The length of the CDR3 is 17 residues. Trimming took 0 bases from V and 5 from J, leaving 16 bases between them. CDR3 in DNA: TGTGCCAGCAGTGAAGCGCGGAGGCGGACCTCAAATGAAAAACTGTTTTTT. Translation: CASSEARRRTSNEKLFF.

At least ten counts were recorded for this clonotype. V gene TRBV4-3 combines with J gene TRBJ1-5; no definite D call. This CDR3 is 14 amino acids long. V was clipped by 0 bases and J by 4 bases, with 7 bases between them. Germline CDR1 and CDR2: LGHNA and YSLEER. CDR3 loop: CASSQDLGNQPQHF. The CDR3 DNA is TGCGCCAGCAGCCAAGATCTAGGGAATCAGCCCCAGCATTTT.

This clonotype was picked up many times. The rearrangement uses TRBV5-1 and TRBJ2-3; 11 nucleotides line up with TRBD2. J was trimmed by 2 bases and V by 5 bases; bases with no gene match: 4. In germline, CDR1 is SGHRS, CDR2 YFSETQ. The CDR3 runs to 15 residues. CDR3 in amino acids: CASRGLAALTDTQYF. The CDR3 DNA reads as TGCGCCAGCAGGGGACTAGCGGCTCTCACAGATACGCAGTATTTT.

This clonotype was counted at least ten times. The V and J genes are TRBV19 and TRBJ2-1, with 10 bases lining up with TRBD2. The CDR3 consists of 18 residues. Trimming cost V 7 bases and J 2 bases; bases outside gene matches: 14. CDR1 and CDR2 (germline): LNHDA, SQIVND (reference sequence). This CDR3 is CASTWSSGRSLTYNEQFF. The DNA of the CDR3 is TGTGCCAGTACTTGGTCTAGCGGGAGAAGCCTTACCTACAATGAGCAGTTCTTC.

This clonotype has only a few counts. The DNA for the CDR3 is TGTGCCAGCAGCTTAGTGGGCGGGGTGGGGAATGAGCAGTTCTTC. It is translated as CASSLVGGVGNEQFF. The chain links TRBV11-2 to TRBJ2-1; possible D gene TRBD2, 6 bases. This CDR3 is 15 amino acids long. The V gene's germline CDR1 is SGHAT and CDR2 FQNNGV. Trimming removed 1 base at V and 7 bases at J, with 14 bases between.